This T cell receptor beta chain appears in the sequencing data of a study of long-term antiretroviral therapy in people with HIV. Study-level background: Earliest sampling preceded the 2015 immediate-ART recommendation by about a decade. Study-level points and caveats: Blood collection from the mid-2000s to the late 2010s possibly occurred under older ART regimens.

With regard to this clone: The antigen is undetermined.

The CDR3 covers 15 residues. With 1 base removed from V and 2 bases from J, the gap between germline ends came to 9 bases. Germline V CDR1 and CDR2: LGHNT, FRNRAP. Investigators performed immunoSEQ version v3.0 at survey level. Sequencing used immunoSEQ multiplex PCR; TCRdb keeps in-frame clones, though not all of them. The repertoire holds over 10,000 clones, with about 88% as singletons. The starting material was unsorted PBMCs, obtained 2.1 years after starting antiretroviral therapy. V is TRBV12-5 and J is TRBJ1-3; D is unclear. This TCR was recovered from a middle-aged woman with HIV. Written as DNA, the CDR3 is TGTGCTAGTGGTTTGGGGCTTCTGGCTGGAAACACCATATATTTT. Its translation: CASGLGLLAGNTIYF.